This TCR beta chain was sequenced for a study of yellow fever vaccine responses in identical twins (dated by TCRdb to 2016 to 2018). In terms of the full investigation: The study precisely tracked vaccine-responding T cell clones in identical twins. The study at large found these results: According to the authors, in identical twins the way T cells responded to vaccination appeared partly convergent and partly personalized.

This clonotype was seen a handful of times. What antigen it recognizes has not been identified. No base-level quality is on record; no much larger clone is a single base apart. Based on the germline V gene, the CDR1 and CDR2 sequences are SGHRS and YFSETQ. Deletion took 0 bases off V and 4 bases off J, with a span of 17 bases between the germline ends. The CDR3 spans 16 residues, from the cysteine through the phenylalanine. The read is trimmed to its CDR3 DNA, 48 bases read in frame from base 1. The receptor library was made with RT-PCR. This sample was sequenced with an Illumina HiSeq 2500. TCRdb ran its own pipeline on the public reads, namely fastp trimming at Q25 and MiXCR clone calling, and kept in-frame beta chains. Each CDR3 protein gets just one entry, which takes the most common genes and DNA from the rows behind it. The sample table contains roughly 17,000 distinct CDR3 sequences; only one count was recorded for around 67% of them. In total, the top ten clones hold about 8.4% of the sample.

Recombination joined TRBV5-1 with TRBJ2-7; the D gene is perhaps TRBD1 or TRBD2, as each covers 5 bases. The material was T cells from blood (PBMCs), unsorted or a sorted subset (not recorded which), obtained before or after yellow fever vaccination (not recorded which). This receptor was identified in a woman aged 18-29 years who received the yellow fever vaccine. Donor details come from another sample of the same person, matched by shared clones. CDR3 reads: CASSLAHGTDLYEQYF. The DNA sequence is TGCGCCAGCAGCTTGGCTCACGGGACGGATCTATACGAGCAGTACTTC.